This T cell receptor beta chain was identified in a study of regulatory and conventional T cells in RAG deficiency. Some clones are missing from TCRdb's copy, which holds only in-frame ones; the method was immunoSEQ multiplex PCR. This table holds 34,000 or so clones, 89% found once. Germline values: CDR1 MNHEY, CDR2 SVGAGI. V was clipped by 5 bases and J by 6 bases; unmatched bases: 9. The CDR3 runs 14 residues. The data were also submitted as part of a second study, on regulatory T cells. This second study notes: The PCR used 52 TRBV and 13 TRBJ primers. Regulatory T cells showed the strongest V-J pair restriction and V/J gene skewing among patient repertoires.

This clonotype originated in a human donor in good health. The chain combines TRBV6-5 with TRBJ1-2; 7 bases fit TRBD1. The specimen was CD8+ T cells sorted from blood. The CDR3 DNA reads TGTGCCAGCAGTAACCAAGGGGGCGCGGATGGCTACACCTTC. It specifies CASSNQGGADGYTF.